This TCR beta chain is from a study of CD8 T cells in ankylosing spondylitis. Study-wide results and caveats: Made up of 7 to 9 highly homologous variants, a TCR beta motif appeared characteristic of ankylosing spondylitis blood. Disease-linked clones displayed a CD8+ phenotype and appeared relatively rarely in peripheral blood.

Libraries of TCR beta came from quantitative 5'-RACE with molecular barcodes. A single record per CDR3 protein comes from TCRdb applying MiXCR to the 5' RACE reads. Among hundreds of thousands of distinct CDR3 sequences, approximately 22% were seen once, and the ten largest hold approximately 14%. Ten or more counts support this clonotype. The antigen is undetermined. This CDR3 region has 15 residues. Trimming shortened V by 1 base and J by 4 bases, and 11 bases separated the two germline ends. Sequencing input: blood, either unsorted or a sorted T cell fraction (not recorded which). The sequence was collected from a male donor with ankylosing spondylitis or in good health (not recorded which). This rearrangement joins TRBV12-3 or TRBV12-4 to TRBJ1-5; possibly TRBD1 for D (5 bases). CDR3: CASSLGGWGNQPQHF. The DNA for the CDR3 is TGTGCCAGCAGTTTAGGGGGTTGGGGGAATCAGCCCCAGCATTTT.